Below, one T cell receptor (beta chain) is given with its context. Authors' methods: Individual samples carried between roughly 23,224 and 700,000 TCRs, with about 88,000 as the median. TCRdb called the RACE reads again in MiXCR, with one record for every CDR3 protein. V and J calls and clone size were set by TCRdb, not the authors. The sample lists about 90,000 distinct CDR3 sequences, 10% to 13% occurring once. This specimen belongs to a study of human T cells and chemical hapten exposure. Study information: Patients, mostly women, had alopecia areata, alopecia totalis or alopecia universalis.

CDR3 size: 14 residues. Trimming pared 9 bases from V and 12 bases from J, leaving 24 bases between. Regarding time point: patch test 1, 2 weeks after DPC sensitization. Sample treatment: therapeutic diphenylcyclopropenone sensitization with weekly scalp DPC. This sequence originates from a man aged 35-49 years with alopecia areata. Some clones in this sample may be carry-over from other donors' samples. The genes are TRBV12-3 or TRBV12-4 and TRBJ2-1, with D tentatively TRBD1 or TRBD2 (5 bases each). Sequencing used whole blood, obtained in connection with sensitization to the hapten diphenylcyclopropenone (DPC). Written as DNA, the CDR3 is TGTGCCAGTGGGGGTTCCTCCGACTTTTCTTGGCAGTTCTTC. As protein: CASGGSSDFSWQFF.